One sample yielded the 8 T cell receptor beta chains listed below, sequenced in a study of glioma-infiltrating T cells after dendritic cell vaccination. The repertoire was sequenced with immunoSEQ multiplex PCR; TCRdb's copy has only in-frame clones and lacks some. The repertoire holds over 55,000 clones, approximately 83% seen once, with around 14% in the top ten. Time point reported: after dendritic cell vaccination, including at tumor progression/relapse. Specimen: blood, collected after dendritic cell vaccination. These receptors all come from a human donor with glioblastoma.

A few counts support this clone. The chain carries TRBV10-1 and TRBJ2-7; D may be TRBD1 (6 bases). Germline V gene data show CDR1 as WNHNN and CDR2 as SYGVQD (reference sequence). This CDR3 region has 13 residues. V was shortened by 3 bases and J by 4 bases, with 10 bases between the two germline ends. The CDR3 sequence: CASSDPTGYEQYF. The DNA of the CDR3 is TGCGCCAGCAGTGACCCGACAGGTTACGAGCAGTACTTC.

The rearrangement uses TRBV30 and TRBJ1-1; 10 bases are shared with TRBD1. Germline CDR1 and CDR2: GTSNPN and SVGIG (reference sequence). The trim removed 5 bases at V and 4 bases at J, leaving 7 bases unmatched. The CDR3 loop spans 14 amino acids. In nucleotides, the CDR3 is TGTGCCTGGGACACCGGGACAGGGGCCACTGAAGCTTTCTTT. It translates to CAWDTGTGATEAFF.

The rearrangement uses TRBV27 and TRBJ2-1; 7 bases are shared with TRBD2. V shed 7 bases, J shed 8 bases, and the junction held 5 bases outside the gene matches. In germline, CDR1 is MNHEY, CDR2 SMNVEV (reference sequence). This CDR3 is built from 12 residues. The CDR3 DNA follows: TGTGCCAGCATGGGAGGGTACGATGAGCAGTTCTTC. Amino acids: CASMGGYDEQFF.

This rearrangement joins TRBV2 to TRBJ2-2; D gene uncertain. This CDR3 contains 14 residues. V dropped 1 base and J dropped 4 bases, with 7 bases sitting between them. Germline CDR1 and CDR2: SNHLY and FYNNEI. For the CDR3, the DNA is TGTGCCAGCAGTGAAGGCTCCAGCACCGGGGAGCTGTTTTTT. This gives the protein CASSEGSSTGELFF.

In this sample, this clone turned up a few times. The V and J genes are TRBV7-2 and TRBJ1-2; no clear D. Germline V lookup: CDR1 SGHTA, CDR2 FQGNSA. There are 15 residues in the CDR3. Between the trimmed V and J ends, which lost 4 bases and 4 bases, there was a span of 16 bases. The CDR3 DNA follows: TGTGCCAGCAGCTCTAACCCCTCCCATCCCTATGGCTACACCTTC. Residues: CASSSNPSHPYGYTF.

The chain employs TRBV5-1 and TRBJ1-1; 8 bases fit TRBD1. The CDR3 is 15 residues long. V lost 0 bases to trimming and J lost 1 base; unmatched junction nucleotides: 2. The germline V gene has CDR1 SGHRS and CDR2 YFSETQ. DNA of the CDR3: TGCGCCAGCAGCTTGGCCGGGACAGGGAACACTGAAGCTTTCTTT. It codes for CASSLAGTGNTEAFF. The whole variable domain, remainder taken from reference TRBV5-1 and TRBJ1-1, is KAGVTQTPRYLIKTRGQQVTLSCSPISGHRSVSWYQQTPGQGLQFLFEYFSETQRNKGNFPGRFSGRQFSNSRSEMNVSTLELGDSALYLCASSLAGTGNTEAFFGQGTRLTVV.

The chain recombines TRBV11-2 with TRBJ1-4; D call uncertain. Germline CDR1 is SGHAT and CDR2 is FQNNGV. The CDR3 contains 13 residues. V was clipped by 0 bases and J by 8 bases, with 7 bases between them. The CDR3 bases are TGTGCCAGCAGCTTAGAACAATACGAAAAACTGTTTTTT. It translates to CASSLEQYEKLFF. The full variable domain, in which reference TRBV11-2 and TRBJ1-4 provide the parts outside the CDR3, is EAGVAQSPRYKIIEKRQSVAFWCNPISGHATLYWYQQILGQGPKLLIQFQNNGVVDDSQLPKDRFSAERLKGVDSTLKIQPAKLEDSAVYLCASSLEQYEKLFFGSGTQLSVL.

This chain joins TRBV7-8 and TRBJ2-2; D is perhaps TRBD2 (6 bases). The CDR3 loop spans 17 amino acids. V lost 3 bases and J lost 3, with 17 bases in between. Germline CDR1 and CDR2: SGHVS and FQNEAQ. The CDR3 coding sequence is TGTGCCAGCAGCTTCCCCCTAGGCGGGGTCGACACCGGGGAGCTGTTTTTT. This codes for CASSFPLGGVDTGELFF.